This TCR beta chain was obtained from a study of control samples from healthy donors and cancer patients. This CDR3 comprises 12 residues. Trimming removed 2 bases from V and 10 bases from J, with 10 bases in between. Germline CDR1 is SGHTA and CDR2 is FQGNSA. Profiled with immunoSEQ multiplex PCR; TCRdb holds only in-frame clones, not every one. The data hold about 60,000 clones, with 95% to 97% observed a single time. V and J are TRBV7-2 and TRBJ2-3, with unresolved D. The sample comprised blood. The clonotype was recovered from a woman aged 18-29 years in good health. The CDR3 loop reads CASSLRVGAQYF. CDR3 sequence (DNA): TGTGCCAGCAGCTTAAGGGTGGGTGCGCAGTATTTT.